Below are 18 T cell receptor beta chains sequenced from a single sample in a study of breast tumors, draining lymph nodes, adjacent tissues. MiXCR, run by TCRdb on the multiplex PCR reads, gives a single entry per CDR3 protein. The sample lists about 300,000 distinct CDR3 sequences, 30% to 35% seen once, with around 1.1% in the top ten. Breast cancer patients provided tissue from their axillary draining lymph nodes. Sequencing used axillary lymph node tissue. The receptors come from a female donor with breast cancer. Some clones in this sample may be carry-over from other donors' samples.

There are many counts of this clonotype. The chain couples TRBV2 to TRBJ2-3, with TRBD2 matching over 8 bases. The CDR3 runs to 16 residues. With V trimmed by 6 bases and J by 6 bases, 14 bases remained unmatched. Germline V gene sequence: CDR1 SNHLY, CDR2 FYNNEI. The CDR3 here is CASRAGARVSADTQYF. Written as DNA, the CDR3 is TGTGCCAGCAGAGCGGGAGCTAGAGTTTCGGCGGATACGCAGTATTTT.

The chain employs TRBV10-3 and TRBJ2-2; 14 bases line up with TRBD2. The CDR3 spans 16 residues. Unmatched junction bases numbered 10, after V lost 10 bases and J lost 6 bases. Germline CDR1 and CDR2: ENHRY and SYGVKD. For the CDR3, the DNA is TGTGCCACCACAGGGACTAGCGGGAGAGACGCCGGGGAGCTGTTTTTT. Residues: CATTGTSGRDAGELFF.

The rearrangement uses TRBV30 and TRBJ2-1; D is unresolved. The CDR3 runs 15 residues. Germline lookup yields CDR1 GTSNPN and CDR2 SVGIG (reference sequence). Trimming left V 2 bases short and J 1 base short, with 12 bases between. CDR3 nucleotides: TGTGCCTGGAGTCCCCAAGCGCTTTCCTACAATGAGCAGTTCTTC. Translated, it gives CAWSPQALSYNEQFF.

This clonotype was counted ten times or more. The chain joins TRBV3-1 to TRBJ2-7, with unresolved D. The V and J ends lost 1 base and 7 bases respectively, with 8 bases between them. The CDR3 contains 12 residues. The germline CDR1 and CDR2 sequences are LGHDT and YNNKEL (reference sequence). The CDR3 coding sequence is TGTGCCAGCAGCCAAGGGGCTAGTGAGCAGTACTTC. Translation: CASSQGASEQYF.

V and J are TRBV30 and TRBJ2-7, with 7 bases fitting TRBD1. There are 13 residues in the CDR3. Germline CDR1 reads GTSNPN; CDR2 reads SVGIG (reference sequence). V gave up 5 bases and J gave up 3 bases; unmatched junction bases: 7. The CDR3 sequence: CAWDSGTDYEQYF. DNA for the CDR3: TGTGCCTGGGATTCCGGGACAGACTACGAGCAGTACTTC.

This clonotype was seen many times. This chain links TRBV19 with TRBJ2-7; 9 positions agree with TRBD1. Germline-derived CDR1 and CDR2 are LNHDA and SQIVND (reference sequence). The CDR3 consists of 15 residues. Unmatched junction bases numbered 11, after V lost 7 bases and J lost 4 bases. The CDR3 nucleotides read TGTGCCAGTAAAGGACCGGGACAGGGTCTGTACGAGCAGTACTTC. This codes for CASKGPGQGLYEQYF.

Ten or more counts support this clonotype. The chain joins TRBV9 to TRBJ2-7; a possible D gene is TRBD2 (6 bases). CDR1 is SGDLS and CDR2 is YYNGEE in the germline V gene. This CDR3 is 14 amino acids long. V was trimmed by 0 bases and J by 5 bases, leaving 12 bases between them. The CDR3 here is CASSVGSGSHEQYF. The CDR3 coding sequence is TGTGCCAGCAGCGTAGGTTCCGGGAGCCACGAGCAGTACTTC.

CDR3 loop: CASSSPQGDEKNIQYF. In nucleotides, the CDR3 is TGTGCCAGTAGTTCCCCCCAGGGGGACGAAAAAAACATTCAGTACTTC. The chain carries TRBV19 and TRBJ2-4; TRBD1 agrees at 7 bases. The germline V gene encodes CDR1 LNHDA and CDR2 SQIVND (reference sequence). Trimming cost V 5 bases and J 4 bases; bases outside gene matches: 11. This CDR3 spans 16 amino acids.

This clonotype has ten or more counts. The chain has TRBV7-6 and TRBJ2-1, with a possible D match to TRBD2 (5 bases). V was trimmed by 5 bases and J by 6 bases, leaving 20 bases between them. The CDR3 loop spans 16 amino acids. Germline CDR1 and CDR2: SGHVS and FNYEAQ. The CDR3 spells CASSRGLLNPSNEQFF. The CDR3 bases are TGTGCCAGCAGCCGCGGACTCCTAAACCCCTCCAATGAGCAGTTCTTC.

This clonotype occurred many times. V and J are TRBV7-3 and TRBJ1-6, with D unclear. The CDR3 consists of 12 residues. With 2 bases removed from V and 10 bases from J, the gap between germline ends came to 6 bases. The germline gives CDR1 SGHTA, CDR2 FQGTGA. The CDR3 protein is CASSLGWSPLHF. DNA for the CDR3: TGTGCCAGCAGCTTAGGTTGGTCACCCCTCCACTTT.

A remark on this clonotype: One end of the junction fails to match germline, which may point to a read error. CDR3 protein: CASSFFRKGGSIQPQHF. The CDR3 DNA is TGTGCCAGCAGTTTCTTCAGGAAAGGGGGTAGCATTCAGCCCCAGCATTTT. The chain couples TRBV7-9 to TRBJ1-5; D is possibly TRBD1 (6 bases). The CDR3 is 17 amino acids. Per germline, CDR1 SEHNR and CDR2 FQNEAQ (reference sequence).

This clonotype came up many times. The gene calls are TRBV7-8 and TRBJ2-7; no firm D call. V gave up 1 base and J gave up 6 bases, with 10 bases separating them. Germline CDR1 reads SGHVS; CDR2 reads FQNEAQ. CDR3 length: 13 residues. Here the CDR3 DNA reads TGTGCCAGCAGCTTAGAGGGCGGCGGCGAGCAGTACTTC. This encodes CASSLEGGGEQYF.

This clonotype was observed a handful of times. A single base separates this from a much larger clone, so it may be a read error. The chain couples TRBV5-1 to TRBJ2-1; 11 bases map to TRBD2. Germline V gene data show CDR1 as SGHRS and CDR2 as YFSETQ. The length of the CDR3 is 15 residues. CDR3 protein: CASSTGLAGPNEQSF. In DNA form, the CDR3 reads TGCGCCAGCAGCACCGGACTAGCGGGTCCCAATGAGCAGTCCTTC.

This clonotype was recorded at least ten times. CDR3 sequence (DNA): TGCGCCAGCAGCCAATCTCCCGGGACACAACGGGACGAGCAGTACTTC. Translating it yields CASSQSPGTQRDEQYF. This chain links TRBV4-3 with TRBJ2-7; tentatively, D is TRBD1 (6 bases). Germline loops: CDR1 LGHNA, CDR2 YSLEER. V was trimmed by 2 bases and J by 5 bases, leaving 19 bases between them. The CDR3 extends over 16 amino acids.

This clonotype was detected ten times or more. The chain employs TRBV12-3 or TRBV12-4 and TRBJ1-3; D is ambiguous. The V end was cut by 3 bases, the J end by 0 bases, with 6 bases between. The CDR3 is 14 residues long. The CDR3 loop is CASSLGFSGNTIYF. As DNA, the CDR3 is TGTGCCAGCAGTTTGGGGTTCTCTGGAAACACCATATATTTT.

This clonotype appeared once. The chain has TRBV6-5 and TRBJ1-5; D gene uncertain. The CDR3 extends over 13 amino acids. Germline V lookup: CDR1 MNHEY, CDR2 SVGAGI. The V end was cut by 5 bases, the J end by 5 bases, with 10 bases between. The CDR3 spells CASSKGHYQPQHF. The CDR3 DNA sequence: TGTGCCAGCAGTAAAGGGCACTATCAGCCCCAGCATTTT.

In its sample, this clonotype was seen many times. The CDR3 DNA sequence: TGCAGTGCCGAAGACAGGTTACGGGCAGATACGCAGTATTTT. Amino acid sequence: CSAEDRLRADTQYF. The V gene is TRBV20-1, the J gene TRBJ2-3; D is perhaps TRBD1 (6 bases). Germline CDR1 and CDR2: DFQATT and SNEGSKA (reference sequence). Trimming pared 6 bases from V and 4 bases from J, leaving 17 bases between. This CDR3 comprises 14 residues.

This clonotype was detected only a few times. This may be a read error, as it is one base from a much larger clone. This sequence joins TRBV12-3 or TRBV12-4 and TRBJ2-7; 7 nucleotides agree with TRBD2. CDR3 size: 12 residues. Unmatched junction bases numbered 2, after V lost 7 bases and J lost 2 bases. DNA for the CDR3: TGTGCCAGCATGGGGAGGGCCTACGAGCAGTACTTC. The encoded protein is CASMGRAYEQYF.